The clone carrying this TCR beta chain was detected only a few times. The antigen remains unidentified. These data come from a study of T cells in Graves' hyperthyroidism and ophthalmopathy. Study-level results: Model predictions of ophthalmopathy came a median 6.5 months before onset.

Regions amplified from RNA transcripts were the TCR beta CDR3 regions. The HTBI primer set served for first-round RT-PCR of the TCR CDR3. TCRdb reanalysed the multiplex PCR reads using MiXCR and keeps one entry per CDR3 protein. The sample comprises approximately 560,000 distinct CDR3 sequences, 15% to 18% of which are singletons, and around 7.8% rests with the top ten. CDR1 is MGHDK, CDR2 SYGVNS, per germline. The CDR3 runs 12 residues. V was clipped by 0 bases and J by 8 bases, with 6 bases between them. This sequence was found in a woman in her thirties with Graves' hyperthyroidism. The specimen was blood. This chain connects TRBV25-1 to TRBJ2-3; D call uncertain. CDR3 loop: CASSEYGSTQYF. In nucleotides, the CDR3 is TGTGCCAGCAGTGAATATGGAAGTACGCAGTATTTT. Full variable domain (rest looked up from reference TRBV25-1 and TRBJ2-3): EADIYQTPRYLVIGTGKKITLECSQTMGHDKMYWYQQDPGMELHLIHYSYGVNSTEKGDLSSESTVSRIRTEHFPLTLESARPSHTSQYLCASSEYGSTQYFGPGTRLTVL.